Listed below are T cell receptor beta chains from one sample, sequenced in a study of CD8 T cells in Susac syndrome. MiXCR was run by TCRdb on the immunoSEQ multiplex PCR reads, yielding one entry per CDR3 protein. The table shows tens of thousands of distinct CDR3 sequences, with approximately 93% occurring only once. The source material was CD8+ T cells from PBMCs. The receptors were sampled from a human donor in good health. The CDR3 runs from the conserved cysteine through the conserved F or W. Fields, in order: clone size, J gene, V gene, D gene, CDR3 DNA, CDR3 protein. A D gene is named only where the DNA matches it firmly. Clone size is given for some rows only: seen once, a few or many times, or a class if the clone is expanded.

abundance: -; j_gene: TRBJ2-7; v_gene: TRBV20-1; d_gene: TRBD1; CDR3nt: TGCAGTGCTAGCGACAGGGGCCATGGGTCCTACGAGCAGTACTTC; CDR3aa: CSASDRGHGSYEQYF
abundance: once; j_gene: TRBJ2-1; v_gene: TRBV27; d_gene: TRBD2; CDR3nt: TGTGCCAGCAGTCCTCCCCGACTAGCGGGGGGGCTGACCCTTTACAATGAGCAGTTCTTC; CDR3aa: CASSPPRLAGGLTLYNEQFF
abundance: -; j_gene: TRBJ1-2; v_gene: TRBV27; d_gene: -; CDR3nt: TGTGCCAGCAGGACCGGTCTCTCTGGCTACACCTTC; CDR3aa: CASRTGLSGYTF
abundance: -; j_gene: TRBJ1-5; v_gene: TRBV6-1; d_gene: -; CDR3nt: TGTGCCAGCAGTGAAATTACAGGACGAGGAGATCAGCCCCAGCATTTT; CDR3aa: CASSEITGRGDQPQHF
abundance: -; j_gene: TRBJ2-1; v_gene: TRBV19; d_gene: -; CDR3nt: TGTGCCAGTAGTTGGAGCTCCTACAATGAGCAGTTCTTC; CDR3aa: CASSWSSYNEQFF
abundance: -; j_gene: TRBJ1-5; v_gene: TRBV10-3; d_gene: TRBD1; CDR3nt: TGTGCCATCAGTGAGCCGGGACAGCTTAATCAGCCCCAGCATTTT; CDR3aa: CAISEPGQLNQPQHF
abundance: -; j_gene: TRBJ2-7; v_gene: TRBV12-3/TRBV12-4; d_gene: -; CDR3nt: TGTGCCAGCAGTTTGTCACGGGGGTTCAGTACCTACGAGCAGTACTTC; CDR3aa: CASSLSRGFSTYEQYF
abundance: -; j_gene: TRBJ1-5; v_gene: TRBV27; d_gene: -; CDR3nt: TGTGCCAGCAGTAAGTTCGGGCAGCCCCAGCATTTT; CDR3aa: CASSKFGQPQHF
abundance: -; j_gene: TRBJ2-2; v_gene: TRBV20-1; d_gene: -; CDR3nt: TGCAGTGCACGATCGTCGGACAGACCCACGAACACCGGGGAGCTGTTTTTT; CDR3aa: CSARSSDRPTNTGELFF
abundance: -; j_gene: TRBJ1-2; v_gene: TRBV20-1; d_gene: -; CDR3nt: TGCAGTGCTAGAGACCCCCTCGGCGGACGCATGGGCTACACCTTC; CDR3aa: CSARDPLGGRMGYTF
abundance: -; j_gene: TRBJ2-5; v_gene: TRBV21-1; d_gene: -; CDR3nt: TGTGCCCCCAACGGCCCAGCCCTAAAAATTCAACAAGAGACCCAGTACTTC; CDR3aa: CAPNGPALKIQQETQYF